Included here is one TCR beta chain sequence, with context. Its antigen is unidentified. The library was made from cDNA and included unique molecular identifiers. The T cell input of roughly 0.9 to 11 million gave about 500,000 cDNA molecules. From the PCR reads, TCRdb called clonotypes with MiXCR, one entry per CDR3 protein. The sample holds around 770,000 distinct CDR3 sequences; just over 45% are singletons and the top ten take over 4.5%. This sample stems from a study of post-analysis software for immune sequencing data. Study as a whole: The disease courses spanned relapsing-remitting, secondary progressive and progressive-relapsing forms of multiple sclerosis.

Study-level findings and limits: Controls' normalized Chao1 diversity significantly exceeded that of multiple sclerosis patients. Strong co-clustering by F measure was seen for same-batch samples.

Sequencing was carried out using blood. The sequence derives from a girl between 5 and 17 years old with multiple sclerosis.

The CDR3 spells CASTRTANYGYTF. For the CDR3, the DNA is TGTGCCAGCACCCGGACAGCGAACTATGGCTACACCTTC. This chain connects TRBV6-5 to TRBJ1-2, with D tentatively TRBD1 (6 bases). Looked up from germline, CDR1 is MNHEY and CDR2 is SVGAGI. The CDR3 is 13 residues long. Trimming left V 7 bases short and J 2 bases short, with 11 bases between.